Detailed here is one T cell receptor (beta chain). This clone's antigen is unknown. No much larger clonotype is one base removed from it; base qualities were not supplied. CDR1 and CDR2 are read off the germline V gene as MNHEY and SVGEGT. V lost 3 bases and J lost 5 bases; the stretch between them is 19 bases long. The cysteine opens and the phenylalanine closes a CDR3 of 16 amino acids. Left in the record is the CDR3 DNA by itself, 48 bases read in frame from the first base. These data originate in a study of T cells in Graves' hyperthyroidism and ophthalmopathy (dated by TCRdb to the late 2010s). For the wider study: Peripheral blood samples were taken at initial diagnosis, before any treatment was given. Once sampling was done, hyperthyroidism patients were given methimazole at a starting dose of 30 mg daily, whereas ophthalmopathy patients were given high-dose intravenous methylprednisolone. The paper describes TCR Vbeta CDR3 sequencing of 135 peripheral blood samples, made up of approximately 40 ophthalmopathy patients, over 70 hyperthyroidism patients and 17 progressor patients. Whether ophthalmopathy could be predicted prospectively was tested in an independent validation cohort made up of 18 to 20 hyperthyroidism patients plus 17 patients who later progressed to ophthalmopathy. For training and testing, the 100 or so patients in the discovery cohort were randomly divided in a 7:3 ratio. In addition, the study compared T-cell repertoires in thyroid tissue and in blood from five to seven Graves' hyperthyroidism patients. A discovery cohort of approximately 97 patients, approximately 45 with Graves' ophthalmopathy and more than 55 with stable Graves' hyperthyroidism, was used to find distinguishing TCR V-J signatures.

TCR beta CDR3 regions were amplified from RNA transcripts. The TCR CDR3 was subjected to a first round of RT-PCR using the HTBI primer set and the Qiagen OneStep RT-PCR kit. The libraries were constructed in a second round of multiplex PCR and then size-selected and purified. Libraries were sequenced paired-end with 100 bp reads on an Illumina HiSeq2000. Processing in the source paper ran as follows. SOAPnuke was used to process the raw data, with reads discarded if the reads contained adapters or uncalled bases, had a mean Phred below 15, or lacked an exact constant-primer or identifier match. COPE v1.2.5 was used to merge high-quality paired reads, and clonotypes were defined as unique nucleotide sequences. MiTCR v1.1 was used to align clonotypes to the IMGT TRBV, TRBD and TRBJ reference segments. Only V-J combinations with frequency above 0.0001, covering 99% to 99.2% of repertoires, were analysed. A TCS score was defined as the ratio of F50 (clonal expansion) to E x V (chaos), with BLOSUM62-based TCRdist applied between CDR3 peptides within each V-J. Welch's t-statistics and random forest reduced several hundred V-J features to roughly 13, which were used in a naive Bayes classifier (R e1071). Using fastp trimming at Q25 and MiXCR clonotype assembly, TCRdb reanalyzed the public sequencing data and kept in-frame beta chains. Rows with a matching CDR3 protein are joined into one entry that keeps the most common DNA and genes. Clone size and V and J calls follow TCRdb, not the original study. Within this sample are 560,000 or so distinct CDR3 sequences, with just under 20% of them counted one time only. The ten largest clonotypes hold approximately 48% of the sample.

In the ophthalmopathy patients, disease was moderately to severely active, with a Clinical Activity Score of 3 or more, a NOSPECS grade of 4 or more, and a duration of less than 3 months. The study excluded patients with uncontrolled infections, other autoimmune diseases, pregnancy or lactation. Diagnoses were based on clinical symptoms, serum thyroxine and TRAb, thyroid ultrasound and orbital computed tomography. PBMCs were isolated from 8 to 10 ml of fresh peripheral blood by Ficoll-Paque density gradient centrifugation. Total RNA was extracted using Trizol reagent, and RNA quality was assessed on an Agilent 2100 Bioanalyzer. The paper's findings and limits, for the study overall: In validation, the model predicted progression to ophthalmopathy with approximately 70% sensitivity and approximately 74% specificity, a median of roughly seven months before onset. Most expanded thyroid clonotypes (frequency above 0.001) were also found in blood, which suggests that blood repertoires may mirror thyroid immune responses. Sample size was not statistically predetermined, and blinding of investigators to group allocation was not performed. Ophthalmopathy was separated from stable hyperthyroidism by a 13 V-J signature model, with just over 85% sensitivity and about 81% specificity obtained in cross-validation and 80%/75% obtained in testing.

The chain is encoded by TRBV6-2 or TRBV6-3 joined to TRBJ1-1; D gene: possibly TRBD1, on 5 matching bases. Sequences were obtained from blood. The receptor was isolated from a man aged 35 to 55 with Graves' ophthalmopathy. The base sequence is TGTGCCAGCAGTTATTCCCTGGGCAGGGTGGGAACTGAAGCTTTCTTT. This translates into CASSYSLGRVGTEAFF.